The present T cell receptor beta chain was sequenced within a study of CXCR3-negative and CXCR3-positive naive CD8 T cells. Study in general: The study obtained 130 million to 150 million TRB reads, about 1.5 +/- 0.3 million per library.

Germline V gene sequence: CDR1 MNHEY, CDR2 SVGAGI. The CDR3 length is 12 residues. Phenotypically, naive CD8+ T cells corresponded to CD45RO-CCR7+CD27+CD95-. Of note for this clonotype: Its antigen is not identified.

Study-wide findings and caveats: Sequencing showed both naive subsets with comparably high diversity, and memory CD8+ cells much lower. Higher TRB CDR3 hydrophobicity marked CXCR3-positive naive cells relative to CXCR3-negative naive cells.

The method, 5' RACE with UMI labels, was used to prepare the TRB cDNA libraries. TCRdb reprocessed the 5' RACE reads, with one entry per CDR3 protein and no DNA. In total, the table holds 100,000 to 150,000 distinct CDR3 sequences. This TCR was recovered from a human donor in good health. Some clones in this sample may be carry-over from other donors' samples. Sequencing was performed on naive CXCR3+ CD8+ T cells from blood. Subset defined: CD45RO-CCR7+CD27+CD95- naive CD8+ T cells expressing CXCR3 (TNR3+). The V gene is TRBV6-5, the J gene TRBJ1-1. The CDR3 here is CASGGGGAEAFF.